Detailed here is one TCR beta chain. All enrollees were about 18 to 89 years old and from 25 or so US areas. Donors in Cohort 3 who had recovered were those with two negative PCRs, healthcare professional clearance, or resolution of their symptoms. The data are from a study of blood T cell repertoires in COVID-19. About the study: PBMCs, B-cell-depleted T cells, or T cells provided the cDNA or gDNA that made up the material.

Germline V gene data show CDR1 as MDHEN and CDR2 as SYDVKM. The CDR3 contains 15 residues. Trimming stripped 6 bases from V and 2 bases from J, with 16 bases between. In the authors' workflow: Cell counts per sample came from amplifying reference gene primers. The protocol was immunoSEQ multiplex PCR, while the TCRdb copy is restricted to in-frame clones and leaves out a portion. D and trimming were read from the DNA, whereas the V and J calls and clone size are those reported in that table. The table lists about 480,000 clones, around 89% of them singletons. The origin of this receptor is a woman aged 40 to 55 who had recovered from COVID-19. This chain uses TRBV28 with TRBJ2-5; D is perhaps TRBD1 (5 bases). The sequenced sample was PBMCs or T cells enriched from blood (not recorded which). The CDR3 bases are TGTGCCAGCAGCCCTACCCCTCAGGGTCAAGAGACCCAGTACTTC. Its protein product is CASSPTPQGQETQYF.